Below are 26 T cell receptor beta chains sequenced from a single sample in a study of T-cell reconstitution after alpha-beta-depleted transplantation in children. Library preparation (for TCRbeta) was performed with unique molecular identifiers. MiXCR, applied by TCRdb to the PCR reads, yields one record per CDR3 protein. The table lists 540,000 or so distinct CDR3 sequences, 20% to 25% of them singletons, with 13% to 15% in the top ten. The sample here was PBMCs, mostly from graft donor cells, taken 360 days after TCRalphabeta/CD19-depleted stem cell transplant. These receptors all come from a boy under two years old who had a stem cell transplant for acute myeloid leukemia, so the T cells may come from the graft donor.

This clonotype was detected many times. The gene calls are TRBV20-1 and TRBJ1-1; the D gene is possibly TRBD1 (6 bases). Germline CDR1 and CDR2: DFQATT and SNEGSKA (reference sequence). The CDR3 extends over 13 amino acids. The ends were cut back, 2 bases at V and 4 bases at J, with 11 bases in the middle. This CDR3 reads CSARYDRRTEAFF. Here the CDR3 DNA reads TGCAGTGCTAGATATGACAGGCGCACTGAAGCTTTCTTT.

In this sample, this clonotype turned up a few times. The V and J genes are TRBV20-1 and TRBJ2-1, with D tentatively TRBD1 or TRBD2 (5 bases each). This CDR3 is 16 amino acids long. V was cut by 0 bases and J by 6 bases, with 18 bases left in between. Germline V gene data show CDR1 as DFQATT and CDR2 as SNEGSKA (reference sequence). The CDR3 DNA sequence: TGCAGTGCTAGAGAAACGCGAGGGAGACAGCGCAATGAGCAGTTCTTC. Protein: CSARETRGRQRNEQFF.

This clonotype has a count of ten or more. The gene calls are TRBV28 and TRBJ1-5, with no clear D. Trimming took 1 base from V and 0 from J, leaving 7 bases between them. Looked up from germline, CDR1 is MDHEN and CDR2 is SYDVKM. The CDR3 extends over 15 amino acids. The CDR3 sequence is CASSLSGYSNQPQHF. In DNA, the CDR3 is TGTGCCAGCAGTTTATCAGGTTATAGCAATCAGCCCCAGCATTTT. The whole variable domain, filled in from reference TRBV28 and TRBJ1-5, reads DVKVTQSSRYLVKRTGEKVFLECVQDMDHENMFWYRQDPGLGLRLIYFSYDVKMKEKGDIPEGYSVSREKKERFSLILESASTNQTSMYLCASSLSGYSNQPQHFGDGTRLSIL.

The chain couples TRBV12-3 or TRBV12-4 to TRBJ2-5; D gene uncertain. Trimming took 1 base from V and 1 from J, leaving 7 bases between them. The CDR3 runs 14 residues. The CDR3 DNA sequence: TGTGCCAGCAGTTTAGGTGTCCTCCAAGAGACCCAGTACTTC. Amino acids: CASSLGVLQETQYF.

This clonotype was counted a few times. The V gene is TRBV20-1, the J gene TRBJ2-4; maybe TRBD2 (5 bases). The CDR3 sequence is 12 residues long. V lost 2 bases to trimming and J lost 7 bases, with 9 bases between them. Germline values: CDR1 DFQATT, CDR2 SNEGSKA (reference sequence). CDR3 sequence: CSARRGANIQYF. Written as DNA, the CDR3 is TGCAGTGCTAGACGGGGAGCGAACATTCAGTACTTC.

The chain recombines TRBV5-1 with TRBJ2-3; possible D gene TRBD2, 6 bases. Germline loops: CDR1 SGHRS, CDR2 YFSETQ. With 3 bases removed from V and 4 bases from J, the gap between germline ends came to 18 bases. This CDR3 region has 16 residues. The CDR3 DNA is TGCGCCAGCAGCTCCCCGTACGGGGGAAAAGCAGATACGCAGTATTTT. Its translation: CASSSPYGGKADTQYF.

The chain has TRBV20-1 and TRBJ2-4; D is unresolved. The germline V and J ends were trimmed by 7 bases and 1 base, with 14 bases remaining between them. The CDR3 is 14 amino acids. Germline loops: CDR1 DFQATT, CDR2 SNEGSKA (reference sequence). CDR3 amino acids: CSVDRPGAKNIQYF. The CDR3 DNA reads as TGCAGTGTAGATAGGCCGGGCGCCAAAAACATTCAGTACTTC.

The chain is built from TRBV6-1 and TRBJ1-1, with D perhaps matching TRBD1 (5 bases). V was cut by 5 bases and J by 5 bases, with 21 bases left in between. Germline loops: CDR1 MNHNS, CDR2 SASEGT. The CDR3 totals 16 residues. CDR3 coding DNA: TGTGCCAGCAGTCAAAACAGGCTCCCCTCGAAAACTGAAGCTTTCTTT. It translates to CASSQNRLPSKTEAFF.

This chain joins TRBV7-3 and TRBJ2-5, with D tentatively TRBD1 or TRBD2 (5 bases each). CDR3 size: 15 residues. V dropped 6 bases and J dropped 4 bases, with 18 bases sitting between them. Germline V gene lookup returns CDR1 SGHTA and CDR2 FQGTGA. For the CDR3, the DNA is TGTGCCAGCAGTCTAGGGGAGTGGGGTGGAGAGACCCAGTACTTC. As protein: CASSLGEWGGETQYF.

The chain is built from TRBV5-5 and TRBJ2-3; D perhaps matches TRBD1 (7 bases). The germline CDR1 and CDR2 sequences are SGHKS and YYEKEE (reference sequence). The CDR3 extends over 16 amino acids. V was shortened by 2 bases and J by 0 bases, with 13 bases between the two germline ends. CDR3 bases: TGTGCCAGCAGCTTATTCAGGGGGACTAGCACAGATACGCAGTATTTT. This codes for CASSLFRGTSTDTQYF.

This clonotype was seen a handful of times. The rearrangement uses TRBV20-1 and TRBJ2-4, with 9 bases lining up with TRBD1. The CDR3 is made up of 15 amino acids. V dropped 2 bases and J dropped 5; count of bases not matched to a gene: 7. Germline CDR1 and CDR2: DFQATT and SNEGSKA (reference sequence). CDR3 sequence: CSARPPDRGENIQYF. CDR3 coding DNA: TGCAGTGCTAGACCCCCCGACAGGGGGGAAAACATTCAGTACTTC.

This clonotype was counted at least ten times. J is TRBJ2-7 and V is TRBV12-3 or TRBV12-4, with 14 bases that match TRBD2. The CDR3 has 15 residues. The trim removed 4 bases at V and 7 bases at J, leaving 6 bases unmatched. The CDR3 DNA reads TGTGCCAGCAGTTCGACTAGCGGGGGGGTTGGGGAGCAGTACTTC. Translation gives CASSSTSGGVGEQYF.

The chain combines TRBV12-3 or TRBV12-4 with TRBJ2-3, with TRBD2 matching over 12 bases. The trim removed 6 bases at V and 1 base at J, leaving 11 bases unmatched. The CDR3 sequence is 18 residues long. In nucleotides, the CDR3 is TGTGCCAGCAGCACCCTAGCGGGGGGGCAGTTCGGCACAGATACGCAGTATTTT. Translated: CASSTLAGGQFGTDTQYF.

The chain employs TRBV6-1 and TRBJ2-5; TRBD2 aligns across 15 bases. The CDR3 totals 18 residues. The junction had 9 bases not matched to a gene; V was cut back by 6 bases and J by 1 base. CDR1 is MNHNS and CDR2 is SASEGT in the germline V gene. CDR3 coding DNA: TGTGCCAGCAGGAAAGGACTAGCGGGGGGGCCCATCCAAGAGACCCAGTACTTC. Translating it yields CASRKGLAGGPIQETQYF.

In its sample, this clonotype was seen many times. V is TRBV6-5 and J is TRBJ2-1, with TRBD2 as a possible D gene (7 bases). Trimming took 3 bases from V and 4 from J, leaving 13 bases between them. This CDR3 region has 15 residues. Germline V lookup: CDR1 MNHEY, CDR2 SVGAGI. This chain's CDR3 is CASSYEGGPYNEQFF. Written as DNA, the CDR3 is TGTGCCAGCAGTTATGAGGGGGGGCCTTACAATGAGCAGTTCTTC.

This clonotype has a handful of counts. The chain combines TRBV6-1 with TRBJ1-1; 9 bases are shared with TRBD1. The germline V gene has CDR1 MNHNS and CDR2 SASEGT. V trimming: 5 bases; J trimming: 5 bases; junction bases outside the gene matches: 6. The CDR3 has 14 residues. In DNA, the CDR3 is TGTGCCAGCAGTCCGCGGACAGGGGAAACTGAAGCTTTCTTT. This codes for CASSPRTGETEAFF.

This clonotype turned up a few times. The V call is TRBV5-1, the J call TRBJ2-3, with 12 bases aligning to TRBD2. Trimming cost V 2 bases and J 5 bases; bases outside gene matches: 6. Germline V gives CDR1 SGHRS, CDR2 YFSETQ. This CDR3 has 16 amino acids. CDR3 in DNA: TGCGCCAGCAGCTTTCGGACTAGCGGGGTGAGAGATACGCAGTATTTT. Its protein is CASSFRTSGVRDTQYF.

This clonotype has a count of ten or more. This rearrangement joins TRBV20-1 to TRBJ2-3, with D hard to call. CDR3 length equals 17 residues. Germline lookup yields CDR1 DFQATT and CDR2 SNEGSKA (reference sequence). The V end lost 1 base, the J end lost 0 bases, and 17 bases lay between the germline ends. In DNA, the CDR3 is TGCAGTGCTAGAGCCCTCCGAGCAGTCCGAAGCACAGATACGCAGTATTTT. Its protein product is CSARALRAVRSTDTQYF.

Comment on this clonotype: This sequence may be a read error, since a much larger clone differs from it by one base. The chain joins TRBV28 to TRBJ1-1, with D perhaps matching TRBD1 (5 bases). This CDR3 region has 15 residues. Germline V gives CDR1 MDHEN, CDR2 SYDVKM. V lost 6 bases and J lost 3, with 17 bases in between. The CDR3 coding sequence is TGTGCCAGCAGCGGGACTGGGGAGGGGCACACTGAAGCTTTCTTT. As protein: CASSGTGEGHTEAFF.

Only a few counts were recorded for this clonotype. The gene calls are TRBV28 and TRBJ2-7, with TRBD2 identical over 10 bases. The CDR3 totals 14 residues. With V trimmed by 2 bases and J by 4 bases, 2 bases remained unmatched. Germline lookup yields CDR1 MDHEN and CDR2 SYDVKM. CDR3 sequence (DNA): TGTGCCAGCAGTTTAGGGACTAGCGATTACGAGCAGTACGTC. Translated: CASSLGTSDYEQYV.

The chain employs TRBV20-1 and TRBJ1-5; 7 bases map to TRBD1. CDR1 DFQATT and CDR2 SNEGSKA come from the germline V gene (reference sequence). The CDR3 sequence is 16 residues long. The V segment lost 2 bases and the J segment 4 bases; nucleotides outside the gene matches: 11. DNA of the CDR3: TGCAGTGCTAGAAGGGGGCCGGTAACTGGGAATCAGCCCCAGCATTTT. Protein product: CSARRGPVTGNQPQHF.

The chain recombines TRBV4-1 with TRBJ1-3; D gene uncertain. The CDR3 has 13 amino acids. From germline, CDR1 is MGHRA and CDR2 YSYEKL. The V end lost 1 base, the J end lost 7 bases, and 8 bases lay between the germline ends. The CDR3 here is CASSQGGGNTIYF. The CDR3 bases are TGCGCCAGCAGCCAAGGGGGAGGGAACACCATATATTTT.

This clonotype was picked up many times. The chain recombines TRBV5-1 with TRBJ2-5; D remains unclear. Germline CDR1 is SGHRS and CDR2 is YFSETQ. Trimming took off 0 bases at V and 0 bases at J, with 6 bases between the two ends. The CDR3 consists of 14 residues. The CDR3 is CASSLDAYQETQYF. The CDR3 nucleotides are TGCGCCAGCAGCTTGGATGCGTACCAAGAGACCCAGTACTTC.

This clonotype was detected ten times or more. The chain links TRBV12-3 or TRBV12-4 to TRBJ2-3, with 13 bases identical to TRBD2. Trimming took 6 bases from V and 0 from J; bases not matched to a gene: 9. The CDR3 consists of 18 residues. The CDR3 sequence is CASRGLAGRKVSTDTQYF. As DNA, the CDR3 is TGTGCCAGCAGGGGACTAGCGGGGAGGAAGGTGAGCACAGATACGCAGTATTTT.

CDR3 nucleotide sequence: TGCAGTGCCCCATTGGGCCGAGGGGAGACCCAGTACTTC. Translated: CSAPLGRGETQYF. The V call is TRBV20-1, the J call TRBJ2-5, with a tentative D call TRBD2 (5 bases). This CDR3 has 13 amino acids. Germline loops: CDR1 DFQATT, CDR2 SNEGSKA (reference sequence). Trimming shortened V by 6 bases and J by 5 bases, and 16 bases separated the two germline ends.

The chain links TRBV18 to TRBJ1-6; D is unresolved. CDR3 length: 14 residues. Deletions cut 1 base from V and 4 bases from J, with 5 bases between. The V gene's germline CDR1 is KGHSH and CDR2 LQKENI. The CDR3 DNA follows: TGTGCCAGCTCACCACGACGGTATAATTCACCCCTCCACTTT. This translates into CASSPRRYNSPLHF.